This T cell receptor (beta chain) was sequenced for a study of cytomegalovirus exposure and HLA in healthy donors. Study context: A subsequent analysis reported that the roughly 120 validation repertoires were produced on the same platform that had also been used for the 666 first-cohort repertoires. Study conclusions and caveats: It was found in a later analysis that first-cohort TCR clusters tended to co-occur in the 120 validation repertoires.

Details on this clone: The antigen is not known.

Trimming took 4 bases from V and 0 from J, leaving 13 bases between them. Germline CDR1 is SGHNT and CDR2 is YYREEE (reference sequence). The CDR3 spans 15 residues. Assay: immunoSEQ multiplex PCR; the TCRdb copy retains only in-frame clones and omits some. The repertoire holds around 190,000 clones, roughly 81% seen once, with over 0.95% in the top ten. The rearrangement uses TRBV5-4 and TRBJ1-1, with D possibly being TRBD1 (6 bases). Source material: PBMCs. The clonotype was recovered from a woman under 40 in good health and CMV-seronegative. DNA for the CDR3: TGTGCCAGCAGCATCGGACAGAGAATGAACACTGAAGCTTTCTTT. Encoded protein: CASSIGQRMNTEAFF.